This T cell receptor beta chain was retrieved from a study of T cells in Graves' hyperthyroidism and ophthalmopathy. Study-wide results and limits: Most clonotypes expanded in the thyroid (above 0.001) were also present in blood. Onset of ophthalmopathy came a median roughly 6.5 months after the model predicted it.

RNA transcripts gave rise to amplified TCR beta CDR3 regions. Researchers ran a first-round RT-PCR on the TCR CDR3 using the HTBI primer set. Each CDR3 protein gets one entry after TCRdb re-called the multiplex PCR reads with MiXCR. Of about 770,000 distinct CDR3 sequences in the sample, about 19% were seen once. Germline assignment: CDR1 ENHRY and CDR2 SYGVKD. The CDR3 contains 14 residues. V trimming: 10 bases; J trimming: 5 bases; junction bases outside the gene matches: 6. This clonotype was found a few times. Its antigen is unidentified. Sequencing was performed on blood. The clonotype was recovered from a woman aged 45-59 years with Graves' hyperthyroidism that later progressed to Graves' ophthalmopathy. The V and J genes are TRBV10-3 and TRBJ2-2, with 11 bases matching TRBD1. CDR3 nucleotide sequence: TGTGCCAGTTCGGGACAGGGGGGAACCGGGGAGCTGTTTTTT. It codes for CASSGQGGTGELFF.